This T cell receptor (beta chain) comes out of a study of T-cell reconstitution after alpha-beta-depleted transplantation in children. V was clipped by 4 bases and J by 6 bases; unmatched bases: 4. Germline lookup yields CDR1 MNHNS and CDR2 SASEGT. CDR3 length: 13 residues. Library preparation (for TCRbeta) was performed with unique molecular identifiers. TCRdb redid the calling of the PCR reads with MiXCR, one entry per CDR3 protein. The data contain hundreds of thousands of distinct CDR3 sequences, more than 20% of them singletons. Study-level results: Some patients showed high day-60 TCRbeta diversity, which derived from surviving recipient T cells and thymic progenitors. Reported findings indicate that, about two months after transplant, alpha-beta T cells came from several hundred expanded clones, which were derived from non-depleted graft cells. From newly produced T cells came most of the T-cell counts and diversity one year after transplant.

Worth noting for this clonotype: Its antigen is unknown.

This TCR derives from a female patient aged 2 to 10 who had a stem cell transplant for congenital amegakaryocytic thrombocytopenia, so the T cells may come from the graft donor. The gene calls are TRBV6-1 and TRBJ2-3, with 7 bases lining up with TRBD2. Sequences were derived from PBMCs, mostly from graft donor cells, sampled 360 days after TCRalphabeta/CD19-depleted stem cell transplant. The CDR3 DNA is TGTGCCAGCAGTGGTGGACTAGGCGATACGCAGTATTTT. The encoded protein is CASSGGLGDTQYF.